Presented here are 24 T cell receptor beta chains from one specimen sequenced in a study of cytomegalovirus exposure and HLA in healthy donors. The PCR contained 60 Vbeta and 13 Jbeta primers. Clones were read by immunoSEQ multiplex PCR, and TCRdb kept only the in-frame ones, dropping some. The sample lists some 150,000 clones, roughly 80% occurring once. The sequenced sample was PBMCs. The receptors stem from a female donor in good health and CMV-seronegative.

The J gene is TRBJ2-3, the V gene TRBV7-3; D remains unclear. The CDR3 sequence is 12 residues long. V lost 6 bases and J lost 2, with 6 bases in between. Germline CDR1 SGHTA, CDR2 FQGTGA. The CDR3 DNA sequence: TGTGCCAGCAGTCAACTCACAGATACGCAGTATTTT. It yields the protein CASSQLTDTQYF.

This CDR3 is CASRRTGSTGELFF. Here the CDR3 DNA reads TGTGCCAGCAGGCGGACAGGGAGCACCGGGGAGCTGTTTTTT. The chain recombines TRBV5-8 with TRBJ2-2; 8 bases line up with TRBD1. Germline trimming cut 5 bases from V and 4 bases from J; bases unmatched to any gene: 4. Germline V gene data show CDR1 as SGHTS and CDR2 as YDEGEE. The CDR3 consists of 14 residues.

This rearrangement joins TRBV6-1 to TRBJ1-1; TRBD1 might be the D (5 bases). V was cut by 8 bases and J by 1 base, with 17 bases left in between. Germline V CDR1 and CDR2: MNHNS, SASEGT. CDR3 length equals 15 residues. The chain's CDR3 is CASGTNKGANTEAFF. The CDR3 coding sequence is TGTGCCAGCGGTACCAACAAAGGGGCGAACACTGAAGCTTTCTTT.

V gene TRBV10-3 combines with J gene TRBJ2-1, with TRBD2 matching over 14 bases. The V and J ends lost 2 bases and 8 bases, in that order; junction bases with no gene match: 8. Germline-derived CDR1 and CDR2 are ENHRY and SYGVKD. The CDR3 loop spans 17 amino acids. The CDR3 region has the DNA TGTGCCATCAGTGAGACGGGACTAGCGGGAGTCTATCATGAGCAGTTCTTC. Translating gives CAISETGLAGVYHEQFF.

The chain joins TRBV4-2 to TRBJ1-3; perhaps TRBD1 as D (5 bases). The CDR3 has 16 amino acids. Trimming left V 1 base short and J 0 bases short, with 10 bases between. Germline V CDR1 and CDR2: LGHNA, YNFKEQ. For the CDR3, the DNA is TGTGCCAGCAGCCAAGGAAGGGGACTCTCTGGAAACACCATATATTTT. Translating gives CASSQGRGLSGNTIYF.

The sample holds one count of this clone. The chain carries TRBV7-2 and TRBJ2-5; 9 bases map to TRBD1. Unmatched junction bases numbered 6, after V lost 6 bases and J lost 4 bases. The germline gives CDR1 SGHTA, CDR2 FQGNSA. CDR3 size: 14 residues. The DNA of the CDR3 is TGTGCCAGCAGTGTCGGACAGGGGCGAGAGACCCAGTACTTC. The encoded protein is CASSVGQGRETQYF.

CDR3 sequence reads: CASRDVQGTNSPLHF. CDR3 sequence (DNA): TGTGCCAGCCGAGACGTACAGGGGACAAATTCACCCCTCCACTTT. The V call is TRBV4-2, the J call TRBJ1-6, with 7 bases fitting TRBD1. This CDR3 is built from 15 residues. Per germline, CDR1 LGHNA and CDR2 YNFKEQ. After removal of 8 bases from V and 7 bases from J, the junction contained 11 bases not matched to a gene.

This rearrangement joins TRBV5-1 to TRBJ2-7, with unresolved D. V lost 0 bases and J lost 0, with 7 bases in between. Germline CDR1 is SGHRS and CDR2 is YFSETQ. This CDR3 is 14 amino acids long. The CDR3 DNA sequence: TGCGCCAGCAGCTTGGAAGTGAGCTCCTACGAGCAGTACTTC. Translation: CASSLEVSSYEQYF.

The gene calls are TRBV21-1 and TRBJ2-7; the table calls TRBD2, which could not be checked here. TRBV21-1 is designated a pseudogene. The CDR3 runs to 13 residues. The CDR3 coding sequence is TGTGCCAGCAGCAAATCCGGGGTCTACGAGCAGTACTTC. Its protein is CASSKSGVYEQYF.

This clone was counted a single time. This chain connects TRBV29-1 to TRBJ2-1; no clear D. Trimming shortened V by 4 bases and J by 3 bases, and 10 bases separated the two germline ends. CDR1 SQVTM and CDR2 ANQGSEA come from the germline V gene. CDR3 length: 13 residues. The CDR3 DNA is TGCAGCGTTGTAACAGACAACTACAATGAGCAGTTCTTC. It codes for CSVVTDNYNEQFF.

The V and J genes are TRBV11-2 and TRBJ2-7; D call uncertain. The germline gives CDR1 SGHAT, CDR2 FQNNGV. The CDR3 is 12 residues long. Trimming pared 2 bases from V and 3 bases from J, leaving 5 bases between. The CDR3 region has the DNA TGTGCCAGCAGCTTACCCCTCTACGAGCAGTACTTC. It encodes CASSLPLYEQYF.

The genes are TRBV6-5 and TRBJ2-3; 9 bases fit TRBD2. The CDR3 runs to 16 residues. The germline gives CDR1 MNHEY, CDR2 SVGAGI. V gave up 3 bases and J gave up 4 bases; unmatched junction bases: 8. CDR3 DNA sequence: TGTGCCAGCAGTTATGGTGCGGGGGGGTGGTCAGATACGCAGTATTTT. It yields the protein CASSYGAGGWSDTQYF.

The V and J genes are TRBV9 and TRBJ2-5, with TRBD2 identical over 11 bases. Germline CDR1 is SGDLS and CDR2 is YYNGEE. With 5 bases clipped from V and 5 bases from J, the junction kept 8 bases outside the gene matches. The CDR3 runs 15 residues. The CDR3 region is CASSLSGGARETQYF. The CDR3 DNA reads as TGTGCCAGCAGTCTTAGCGGGGGGGCCCGGGAGACCCAGTACTTC.

The J gene is TRBJ2-3, the V gene TRBV7-9; 10 nucleotides line up with TRBD2. Per the germline V gene, CDR1 is SEHNR and CDR2 is FQNEAQ (reference sequence). The ends lost 5 bases at V and 4 bases at J; junction bases unmatched: 6. The CDR3 is 15 residues long. Here the CDR3 reads CASSPASGGSDTQYF. The CDR3, as DNA: TGTGCCAGCAGCCCCGCTAGCGGGGGTTCAGATACGCAGTATTTT.

V usage is TRBV4-1 and J usage is TRBJ2-7; TRBD2 might be the D (6 bases). The CDR3 has 13 residues. Trimming took off 1 base at V and 6 bases at J, with 10 bases between the two ends. Germline V CDR1 and CDR2: MGHRA, YSYEKL. The CDR3 reads CASSQALAREQYF. The CDR3 coding sequence is TGCGCCAGCAGCCAAGCCCTAGCGCGCGAGCAGTACTTC.

The chain joins TRBV15 to TRBJ1-4, with no clear D. The V gene's germline CDR1 is LNHNV and CDR2 YYDKDF (reference sequence). The CDR3 is made up of 14 amino acids. V was shortened by 5 bases and J by 5 bases, with 12 bases between the two germline ends. The CDR3 DNA reads TGTGCCACCAGCCCCGTTGCGGAAAATGAAAAACTGTTTTTT. It encodes CATSPVAENEKLFF.

The rearrangement links TRBV6-5 to TRBJ1-2; D possibly corresponds to TRBD1 (5 bases). The CDR3 contains 14 residues. The germline gives CDR1 MNHEY, CDR2 SVGAGI. V dropped 0 bases and J dropped 8 bases, with 13 bases sitting between them. CDR3 nucleotide sequence: TGTGCCAGCAGTTACTCGTTACAGGTCGGGGGCTACACCTTC. This encodes CASSYSLQVGGYTF.

The chain combines TRBV9 with TRBJ1-1; tentatively, D is TRBD1 (5 bases). With 4 bases removed from V and 4 bases from J, the gap between germline ends came to 11 bases. Germline CDR1 SGDLS, CDR2 YYNGEE. This CDR3 is built from 13 residues. DNA of the CDR3: TGTGCCAGCAGCCTAGGGGCTGGCACTGAAGCTTTCTTT. Its translation: CASSLGAGTEAFF.

The chain recombines TRBV7-2 with TRBJ1-2; 10 bases are a match to TRBD1. V was clipped by 5 bases and J by 1 base; unmatched bases: 4. From germline, CDR1 is SGHTA and CDR2 FQGNSA. The CDR3 spans 15 residues. The CDR3: CASSAGQGFNYGYTF. In DNA form, the CDR3 reads TGTGCCAGCAGCGCGGGACAGGGGTTTAACTATGGCTACACCTTC. The variable domain in full, completed from reference TRBV7-2 and TRBJ1-2, reads GAGVSQSPSNKVTEKGKDVELRCDPISGHTALYWYRQSLGQGLEFLIYFQGNSAPDKSGLPSDRFSAERTGGSVSTLTIQRTQQEDSAVYLCASSAGQGFNYGYTFGSGTRLTVV.

This clone was detected a few times. The chain is built from TRBV6-6 and TRBJ2-5; 8 positions match TRBD2. After removal of 6 bases from V and 3 bases from J, the junction contained 12 bases not matched to a gene. Germline V gene sequence: CDR1 MNHNY, CDR2 SVGAGI (reference sequence). The CDR3 spans 16 residues. CDR3 bases: TGTGCCAGCAGCCGCATTGGCGGGGGGCTAAAAGAGACCCAGTACTTC. This translates into CASSRIGGGLKETQYF.

This chain joins TRBV5-5 and TRBJ2-7; 11 bases fit TRBD1. CDR1 is SGHKS, CDR2 YYEKEE, per germline (reference sequence). The CDR3 runs 15 residues. V shed 3 bases and J 6 bases; nucleotides not matched to a gene: 8. CDR3 DNA sequence: TGTGCCAGCAGCTCTCCGGGACAGGGGGAAGGCGAGCAGTACTTC. Amino acids: CASSSPGQGEGEQYF.

This chain connects TRBV2 to TRBJ1-5; D is undetermined. CDR1 and CDR2 (germline): SNHLY, FYNNEI. Trimming cost V 5 bases and J 7 bases, with 12 bases left between them. The CDR3 spans 13 residues. The CDR3 sequence: CASSIETEQPQHF. As DNA, the CDR3 is TGTGCCAGCAGTATTGAAACGGAGCAGCCCCAGCATTTT.

The chain recombines TRBV2 with TRBJ2-3; D not resolved. The CDR3 is 11 amino acids. CDR1 SNHLY and CDR2 FYNNEI come from the germline V gene. V was shortened by 5 bases and J by 2 bases, with 2 bases between the two germline ends. In DNA, the CDR3 is TGTGCCAGCAGTTACACAGATACGCAGTATTTT. As protein: CASSYTDTQYF.

The CDR3 nucleotides are TGTGCCAGCCAGACAGGGCTGGGGCAGCCCCAGCATTTT. It encodes CASQTGLGQPQHF. This chain joins TRBV28 and TRBJ1-5, with 7 bases matching TRBD1. The CDR3 is 13 amino acids. In germline, CDR1 is MDHEN, CDR2 SYDVKM. V lost 8 bases, J lost 7 bases, and 8 bases stayed unmatched.